These 25 T cell receptor beta chains originate from one sample sequenced in a study of response to subunit inactivated influenza vaccine. TCRdb analysed the RT-PCR reads with MiXCR anew, one entry per CDR3 protein. Seen here are around 650,000 distinct CDR3 sequences, roughly 14% observed once, and the top ten hold around a tenth. The specimen comprised PBMCs from blood, sampled less than 13 days after vaccination. The receptors stem from a man aged 45-60 years who received an inactivated influenza vaccine.

A few counts support this clonotype. CDR3 loop: CASSPPGFGDGQETQYF. Here the CDR3 DNA reads TGTGCCAGCTCACCACCGGGTTTCGGGGACGGACAAGAGACCCAGTACTTC. The chain uses TRBV18 and TRBJ2-5; D possibly uses TRBD1 or TRBD2 (5 bases each). Germline CDR1 reads KGHSH; CDR2 reads LQKENI. This CDR3 spans 17 amino acids. The V and J ends lost 0 bases and 2 bases respectively, with 16 bases between them.

This clonotype was observed a few times. V is TRBV14 and J is TRBJ2-1; 9 bases align to TRBD1. Germline V gene sequence: CDR1 SGHDN, CDR2 FVKESK. V trimming: 2 bases; J trimming: 4 bases; junction bases outside the gene matches: 3. There are 15 residues in the CDR3. The DNA for the CDR3 is TGTGCCAGCAGCCAACCCGGGACAGGGTACAATGAGCAGTTCTTC. This encodes CASSQPGTGYNEQFF. Looking up the rest from reference TRBV14 and TRBJ2-1 gives the full variable domain: EAGVTQFPSHSVIEKGQTVTLRCDPISGHDNLYWYRRVMGKEIKFLLHFVKESKQDESGMPNNRFLAERTGGTYSTLKVQPAELEDSGVYFCASSQPGTGYNEQFFGPGTRLTVL.

J is TRBJ2-7 and V is TRBV7-8; TRBD2 aligns across 7 bases. The CDR3 runs 16 residues. V lost 3 bases, J lost 6 bases, and 14 bases stayed unmatched. Per germline, CDR1 SGHVS and CDR2 FQNEAQ. DNA of the CDR3: TGTGCCAGCAGCTTTGGTTGGACTAGATCTGAAGGCGAGCAGTACTTC. Its translation is CASSFGWTRSEGEQYF.

This clonotype was seen only a few times. The junction differs from germline at one of its ends, possibly a read error. The V gene is TRBV10-3, the J gene TRBJ2-1; 13 bases align to TRBD2. The CDR3 spans 14 residues. Germline V lookup: CDR1 ENHRY, CDR2 SYGVKD. CDR3 sequence (DNA): TGTGCCATCAGATCCCACGGGACTAGCGGGAACGGGATCTTC. Its translation is CAIRSHGTSGNGIF.

The rearrangement links TRBV11-2 to TRBJ2-2, with 7 bases lining up with TRBD2. V shed 4 bases and J 6 bases; nucleotides not matched to a gene: 14. From germline, CDR1 is SGHAT and CDR2 FQNNGV. CDR3 length: 17 amino acids. Here the CDR3 reads CASSSSTSPTYPGELFF. The CDR3, as DNA: TGTGCCAGCAGCTCTTCGACTAGCCCGACGTACCCCGGGGAGCTGTTTTTT.

This clonotype was counted ten times or more. V is TRBV29-1 and J is TRBJ2-3; 8 nucleotides match TRBD2. The CDR3 contains 14 residues. J was trimmed by 4 bases and V by 5 bases; bases with no gene match: 8. Germline V CDR1 and CDR2: SQVTM, ANQGSEA. CDR3 nucleotide sequence: TGCAGCGTTCTGACCGGGACTAGAGCAGATACGCAGTATTTT. Its translation: CSVLTGTRADTQYF.

This clonotype was recorded a few times. The chain recombines TRBV6-5 with TRBJ1-1; a weak D match, TRBD1 (5 bases). The germline CDR1 and CDR2 sequences are MNHEY and SVGAGI. The ends were cut back, 0 bases at V and 2 bases at J, with 13 bases in the middle. The CDR3 has 16 residues. This CDR3 is CASSYSIQATNTEAFF. The CDR3 DNA is TGTGCCAGCAGTTACTCGATACAGGCGACTAACACTGAAGCTTTCTTT.

The sample holds one count of this clonotype. The rearrangement uses TRBV9 and TRBJ2-2; 8 bases agree with TRBD2. V was clipped by 3 bases and J by 4 bases; unmatched bases: 5. CDR3 length equals 15 residues. Germline CDR1 and CDR2: SGDLS and YYNGEE. The CDR3 reads CASSETGGGTGELFF. CDR3 sequence (DNA): TGTGCCAGCAGCGAGACGGGGGGGGGCACCGGGGAGCTGTTTTTT.

This clonotype occurred many times. The rearrangement links TRBV28 to TRBJ2-1, with 8 bases matching TRBD2. CDR1 is MDHEN, CDR2 SYDVKM, per germline. The V gene end was trimmed by 5 bases and the J gene end by 5 bases; junction bases not matched to a gene: 8. The CDR3 loop spans 15 amino acids. The CDR3 nucleotides are TGTGCCAGCAGTCGTAGAGCGGGGGCGGACAATGAGCAGTTCTTC. Protein product: CASSRRAGADNEQFF.

This clonotype has a handful of counts. V and J are TRBV4-3 and TRBJ2-7; the D is unclear. CDR3 length: 14 residues. V lost 3 bases to trimming and J lost 4 bases, with 13 bases between them. Germline CDR1 reads LGHNA; CDR2 reads YSLEER. CDR3: CASSHRWVGYEQYF. CDR3 in DNA: TGCGCCAGCAGCCATAGATGGGTGGGTTACGAGCAGTACTTC.

This clonotype came up a few times. This sequence joins TRBV18 and TRBJ2-6; no clear D. This CDR3 has 15 amino acids. The germline V and J ends were trimmed by 2 bases and 0 bases, with 5 bases remaining between them. The V gene's germline CDR1 is KGHSH and CDR2 LQKENI. The CDR3 DNA reads as TGTGCCAGCTCACCATGGGACTCTGGGGCCAACGTCCTGACTTTC. Translation: CASSPWDSGANVLTF.

Only a few counts were recorded for this clonotype. The chain couples TRBV5-1 to TRBJ2-7; 7 positions match TRBD2. The CDR3 runs 15 residues. V shed 4 bases and J 3 bases; nucleotides not matched to a gene: 10. Germline V gene sequence: CDR1 SGHRS, CDR2 YFSETQ. Here the CDR3 reads CASSLEERTSYEQYF. The CDR3 DNA reads TGCGCCAGCAGCCTGGAAGAGAGGACTAGCTACGAGCAGTACTTC. The whole variable domain, remainder taken from reference TRBV5-1 and TRBJ2-7, is KAGVTQTPRYLIKTRGQQVTLSCSPISGHRSVSWYQQTPGQGLQFLFEYFSETQRNKGNFPGRFSGRQFSNSRSEMNVSTLELGDSALYLCASSLEERTSYEQYFGPGTRLTVT.

The rearrangement joins TRBV12-3 or TRBV12-4 to TRBJ2-1, with TRBD2 identical over 9 bases. With V trimmed by 7 bases and J by 1 base, 8 bases remained unmatched. The CDR3 extends over 16 amino acids. In DNA form, the CDR3 reads TGTGCCAGCAACCACTTAGCGGGAGTGTCCTACAATGAGCAGTTCTTC. Amino acid sequence: CASNHLAGVSYNEQFF.

This clonotype was observed a few times. The chain links TRBV29-1 to TRBJ2-7; TRBD2 matches at 8 bases. Germline CDR1 is SQVTM and CDR2 is ANQGSEA. The CDR3 is 13 residues long. V lost 6 bases to trimming and J lost 5 bases; unmatched junction nucleotides: 9. CDR3 bases: TGCAGCGTCAACGGGGGGGTGAGGAACGAGCAGTACTTC. As protein: CSVNGGVRNEQYF.

On this clonotype: One junction end disagrees with the germline gene, perhaps due to a read error. This chain uses TRBV7-7 with TRBJ2-1, with D uncertain. Germline V CDR1 and CDR2: SSHAT, FNYEAQ (reference sequence). There are 15 residues in the CDR3. In DNA form, the CDR3 reads TGTGCTAGCAGCCCTACGGACGACCTAAACAATGAGCAGTTCTTC. Its protein product is CASSPTDDLNNEQFF.

This clonotype was detected a few times. This chain connects TRBV6-1 to TRBJ2-7; TRBD1 aligns across 7 bases. The germline V gene has CDR1 MNHNS and CDR2 SASEGT. This CDR3 contains 15 residues. V shed 6 bases, J shed 9 bases, and the junction held 17 bases outside the gene matches. The CDR3 DNA sequence: TGTGCCAGCAGCACCGACAGGGTAATTTCGTCTAGGCAGTACTTC. Protein: CASSTDRVISSRQYF.

The DNA of the CDR3 is TGCAGTGCTAGAGATAAGATGCGAGGAGCCCAAGAGACCCAGTACTTC. Translated, it gives CSARDKMRGAQETQYF. This sequence joins TRBV20-1 and TRBJ2-5; D remains unclear. V gave up 0 bases and J gave up 1 base, with 15 bases separating them. Per germline, CDR1 DFQATT and CDR2 SNEGSKA (reference sequence). The CDR3 is 16 amino acids.

The table lists this clonotype with a few counts. The CDR3 here is CSARDLEVVTSGGQEQFF. The CDR3, as DNA: TGCAGTGCTAGAGATCTTGAGGTTGTGACTAGCGGGGGTCAGGAGCAGTTCTTC. V and J are TRBV20-1 and TRBJ2-1, with TRBD2 matching 12 bases. The junction had 16 bases not matched to a gene; V was cut back by 0 bases and J by 10 bases. CDR3 length equals 18 residues. Germline lookup yields CDR1 DFQATT and CDR2 SNEGSKA (reference sequence).

This chain uses TRBV25-1 with TRBJ2-4, with D hard to call. Germline-derived CDR1 and CDR2 are MGHDK and SYGVNS. Trimming pared 6 bases from V and 0 bases from J, leaving 18 bases between. The CDR3 is 17 amino acids. The DNA of the CDR3 is TGTGCCAGCAGCCCCATCCCGCCCGAAGGAGCCAAAAACATTCAGTACTTC. Its translation: CASSPIPPEGAKNIQYF.

The chain couples TRBV5-1 to TRBJ2-7; a weak D match, TRBD1 (5 bases). The V gene's germline CDR1 is SGHRS and CDR2 YFSETQ. CDR3 length: 12 residues. V was shortened by 5 bases and J by 5 bases, with 11 bases between the two germline ends. CDR3 residues: CASSDSNHEQYF. The CDR3 region has the DNA TGCGCCAGCAGTGACAGTAACCACGAGCAGTACTTC.

This clonotype turned up a few times. The chain combines TRBV20-1 with TRBJ2-1, with 10 nucleotides matching TRBD2. The germline CDR1 and CDR2 sequences are DFQATT and SNEGSKA (reference sequence). With 5 bases clipped from V and 0 bases from J, the junction kept 4 bases outside the gene matches. The CDR3 runs 15 residues. The CDR3 loop is CSAFSGGSSYNEQFF. CDR3 nucleotide sequence: TGCAGTGCTTTTAGCGGGGGGAGCTCCTACAATGAGCAGTTCTTC.

There are many counts of this clonotype. This chain joins TRBV7-9 and TRBJ1-1; possibly TRBD1 for D (5 bases). This CDR3 is built from 12 residues. The ends were cut back, 1 base at V and 7 bases at J, with 7 bases in the middle. Germline assignment: CDR1 SEHNR and CDR2 FQNEAQ (reference sequence). The CDR3, as DNA: TGTGCCAGCAGCTTAGTTAGGGGTGAAGCTTTCTTT. This encodes CASSLVRGEAFF.

This clonotype was counted many times. The chain recombines TRBV2 with TRBJ1-1; 7 bases line up with TRBD1. The V gene's germline CDR1 is SNHLY and CDR2 FYNNEI. Losses at the gene ends were 5 bases for V and 4 bases for J; bases not matched to a gene: 1. There are 12 residues in the CDR3. The CDR3 sequence: CASSNRGTEAFF. CDR3 nucleotides: TGTGCCAGCAGTAACAGGGGCACTGAAGCTTTCTTT. The whole variable domain, filled in from reference TRBV2 and TRBJ1-1, reads EPEVTQTPSHQVTQMGQEVILRCVPISNHLYFYWYRQILGQKVEFLVSFYNNEISEKSEIFDDQFSVERPDGSNFTLKIRSTKLEDSAMYFCASSNRGTEAFFGQGTRLTVV.

V gene TRBV21-1 combines with J gene TRBJ2-7; the table's D call TRBD1 went unverified against the DNA. TRBV21-1 is an annotated pseudogene. This CDR3 is 16 amino acids long. The CDR3, as DNA: TGTGCCAGCAGCTCCCGATCGGGGACAGCATCCTACGAGCAGTACTTC. Protein: CASSSRSGTASYEQYF.

This clonotype was counted only a few times. The rearrangement joins TRBV20-1 to TRBJ2-7; D could derive from TRBD1 or TRBD2 (5 bases each). This CDR3 is 14 amino acids long. Per the germline V gene, CDR1 is DFQATT and CDR2 is SNEGSKA (reference sequence). V dropped 6 bases and J dropped 5 bases, with 20 bases sitting between them. In DNA form, the CDR3 reads TGCAGTGCCGGGGCGTGGGGAATGGGCCACGAGCAGTACTTC. Amino acids: CSAGAWGMGHEQYF.